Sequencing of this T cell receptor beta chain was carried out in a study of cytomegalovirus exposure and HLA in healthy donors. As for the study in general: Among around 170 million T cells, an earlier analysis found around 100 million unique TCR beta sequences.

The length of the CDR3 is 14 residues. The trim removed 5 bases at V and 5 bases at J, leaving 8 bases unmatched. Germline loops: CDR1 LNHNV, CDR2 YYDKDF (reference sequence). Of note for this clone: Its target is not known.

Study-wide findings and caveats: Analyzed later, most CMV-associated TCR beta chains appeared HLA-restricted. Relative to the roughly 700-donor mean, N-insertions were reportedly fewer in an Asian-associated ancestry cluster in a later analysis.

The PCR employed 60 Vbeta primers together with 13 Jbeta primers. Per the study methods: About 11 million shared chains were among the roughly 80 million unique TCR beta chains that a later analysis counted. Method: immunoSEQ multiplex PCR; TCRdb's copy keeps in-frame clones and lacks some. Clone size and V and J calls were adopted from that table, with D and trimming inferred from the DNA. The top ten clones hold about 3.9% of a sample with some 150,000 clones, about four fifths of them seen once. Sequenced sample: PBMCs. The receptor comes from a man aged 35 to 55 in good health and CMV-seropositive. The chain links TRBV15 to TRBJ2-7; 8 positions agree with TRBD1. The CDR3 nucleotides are TGTGCCACCAGCTCACAGGGGGATTGGCACGAGCAGTACTTC. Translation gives CATSSQGDWHEQYF.